The clone carrying this T cell receptor beta chain has just a few counts. The germline gives CDR1 SGHAT, CDR2 FQNNGV. The length of the CDR3 is 15 residues. V shed 1 base and J 4 bases; nucleotides not matched to a gene: 4. The source of the sample is a study of cytomegalovirus exposure and HLA in healthy donors. In the PCR, 60 Vbeta and 13 Jbeta primers were used. Sequenced by immunoSEQ multiplex PCR; TCRdb stores in-frame clones only, minus some. The data show some 180,000 clones, with over 70% seen just once and 3.5% to 4.5% held by the top ten. The sequencing sample was made of PBMCs. The V call is TRBV11-2, the J call TRBJ2-5, with 9 positions matching TRBD1. The origin of this receptor is a woman aged 60 to 75 in good health and CMV-seropositive. The CDR3 nucleotides read TGTGCCAGCAGCTTAGGGGACAGGGAGTCAGAGACCCAGTACTTC. As protein: CASSLGDRESETQYF.